The 5 T cell receptor beta chains given below trace back to one sample, sequenced in a study of blood T cell repertoires in COVID-19. Sequencing used immunoSEQ multiplex PCR; TCRdb keeps in-frame clones, though not all of them. Of roughly 32,000 clones listed, approximately 90% were seen once; the top ten hold more than 3%. The sequencing sample was made of peripheral blood. The receptor set was obtained from a man in his fifties or sixties with acute or convalescent COVID-19.

This chain links TRBV4-3 with TRBJ2-5, with 9 bases lining up with TRBD1. The junction had 2 bases not matched to a gene; V was cut back by 0 bases and J by 6 bases. Germline assignment: CDR1 LGHNA and CDR2 YSLEER. This CDR3 is 14 amino acids long. The CDR3 region is CASSQEGTGKTQYF. The CDR3 DNA follows: TGCGCCAGCAGCCAAGAAGGGACAGGGAAGACCCAGTACTTC.

This rearrangement joins TRBV5-1 to TRBJ2-7; 11 nucleotides agree with TRBD2. Germline V gives CDR1 SGHRS, CDR2 YFSETQ. The CDR3 is made up of 13 amino acids. Trimming cost V 4 bases and J 5 bases; bases outside gene matches: 2. The DNA of the CDR3 is TGCGCCAGCAGCGCGGGACTAGCGGACGAGCAGTACTTC. It specifies CASSAGLADEQYF.

This rearrangement joins TRBV3-1 (or the pseudogene TRBV3-2) to TRBJ1-5; no definite D call. V lost 6 bases to trimming and J lost 0 bases, with 3 bases between them. Germline CDR1 LGHDT, CDR2 YNNKEL (reference sequence). The CDR3 contains 12 residues. The CDR3 protein is CASSRSNQPQHF. CDR3 DNA sequence: TGTGCCAGCAGTCGTAGCAATCAGCCCCAGCATTTT.

This clone occurred a few times. The J gene is TRBJ2-1, the V gene TRBV18, with 8 bases identical to TRBD2. This CDR3 spans 16 amino acids. The ends lost 0 bases at V and 7 bases at J; junction bases unmatched: 8. Germline CDR1 reads KGHSH; CDR2 reads LQKENI. As DNA, the CDR3 is TGTGCCAGCTCACCACCGTCCGGGAGGGGAGGAAATGAGCAGTTCTTC. This encodes CASSPPSGRGGNEQFF.

This chain connects TRBV18 to TRBJ2-5; 13 bases fit TRBD2. The CDR3 length is 18 residues. The germline gives CDR1 KGHSH, CDR2 LQKENI. V lost 2 bases, J lost 2 bases, and 8 bases stayed unmatched. CDR3 protein: CASSPRTSGRGGQETQYF. For the CDR3, the DNA is TGTGCCAGCTCACCAAGGACTAGCGGGAGAGGAGGGCAAGAGACCCAGTACTTC.